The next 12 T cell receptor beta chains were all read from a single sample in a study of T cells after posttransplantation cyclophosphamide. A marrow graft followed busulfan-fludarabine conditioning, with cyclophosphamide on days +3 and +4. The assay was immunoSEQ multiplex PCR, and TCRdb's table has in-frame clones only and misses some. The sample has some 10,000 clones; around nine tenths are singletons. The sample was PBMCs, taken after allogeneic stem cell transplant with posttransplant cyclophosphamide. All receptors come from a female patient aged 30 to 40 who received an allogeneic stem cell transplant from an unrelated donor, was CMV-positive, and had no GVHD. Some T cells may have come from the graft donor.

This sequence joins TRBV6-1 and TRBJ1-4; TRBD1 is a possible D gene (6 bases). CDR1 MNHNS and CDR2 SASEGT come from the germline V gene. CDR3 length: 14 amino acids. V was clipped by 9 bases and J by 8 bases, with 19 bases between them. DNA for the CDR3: TGTGCCAGTGGCCCGAGGGACATCAGGGAAAAACTGTTTTTT. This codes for CASGPRDIREKLFF.

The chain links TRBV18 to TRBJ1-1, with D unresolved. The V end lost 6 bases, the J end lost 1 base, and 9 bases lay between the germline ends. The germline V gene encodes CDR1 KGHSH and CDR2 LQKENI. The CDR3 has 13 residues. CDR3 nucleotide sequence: TGTGCCAGCTCTGGGCTCACGAACACTGAAGCTTTCTTT. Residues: CASSGLTNTEAFF.

CDR3 in amino acids: CASSLAGTSGIGPQYF. CDR3 DNA: TGCGCCAGCAGCTTGGCCGGGACTAGCGGGATAGGGCCCCAGTACTTC. V and J are TRBV5-1 and TRBJ2-5; 13 bases are shared with TRBD2. The CDR3 consists of 16 residues. V lost 0 bases and J lost 9; bases outside the gene matches: 8. Germline-derived CDR1 and CDR2 are SGHRS and YFSETQ.

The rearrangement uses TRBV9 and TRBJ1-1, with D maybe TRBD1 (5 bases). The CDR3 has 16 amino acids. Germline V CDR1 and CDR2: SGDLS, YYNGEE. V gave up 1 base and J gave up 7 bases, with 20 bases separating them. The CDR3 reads CASSVNAGLVQVEAFF. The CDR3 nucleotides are TGTGCCAGCAGCGTAAACGCAGGGCTGGTCCAGGTTGAAGCTTTCTTT.

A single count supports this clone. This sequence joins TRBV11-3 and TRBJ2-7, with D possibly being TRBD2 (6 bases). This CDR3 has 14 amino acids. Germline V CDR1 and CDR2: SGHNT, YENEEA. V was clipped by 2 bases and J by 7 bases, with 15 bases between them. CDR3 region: CASSLSPGSGEQYF. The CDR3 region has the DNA TGTGCCAGCAGCTTATCTCCCGGGAGCGGGGAGCAGTACTTC. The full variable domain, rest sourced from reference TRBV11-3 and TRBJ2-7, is EAGVVQSPRYKIIEKKQPVAFWCNPISGHNTLYWYLQNLGQGPELLIRYENEEAVDDSQLPKDRFSAERLKGVDSTLKIQPAELGDSAVYLCASSLSPGSGEQYFGPGTRLTVT.

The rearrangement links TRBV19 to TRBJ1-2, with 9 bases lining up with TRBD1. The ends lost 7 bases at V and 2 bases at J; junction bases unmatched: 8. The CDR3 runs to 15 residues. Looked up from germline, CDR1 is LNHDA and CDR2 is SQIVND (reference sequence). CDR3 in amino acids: CASNELGQGNYGYTF. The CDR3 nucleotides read TGTGCCAGTAACGAACTGGGACAGGGCAACTATGGCTACACCTTC. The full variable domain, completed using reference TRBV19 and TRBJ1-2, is DGGITQSPKYLFRKEGQNVTLSCEQNLNHDAMYWYRQDPGQGLRLIYYSQIVNDFQKGDIAEGYSVSREKKESFPLTVTSAQKNPTAFYLCASNELGQGNYGYTFGSGTRLTVV.

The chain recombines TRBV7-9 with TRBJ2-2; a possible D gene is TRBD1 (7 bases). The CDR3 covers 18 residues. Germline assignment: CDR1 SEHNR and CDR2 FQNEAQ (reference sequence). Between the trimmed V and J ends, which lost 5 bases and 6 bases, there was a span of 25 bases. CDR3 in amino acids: CASSPRGVRGYNAGELFF. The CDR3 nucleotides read TGTGCCAGCAGCCCCAGGGGGGTCAGGGGCTACAACGCCGGGGAGCTGTTTTTT. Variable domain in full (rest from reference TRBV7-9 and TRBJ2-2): DTGVSQNPRHKITKRGQNVTFRCDPISEHNRLYWYRQTLGQGPEFLTYFQNEAQLEKSRLLSDRFSAERPKGSFSTLEIQRTEQGDSAMYLCASSPRGVRGYNAGELFFGEGSRLTVL.

Written as DNA, the CDR3 is TGTGCCAGCAGGGGGGGACAGATTGGCCGGGAAGCTTTCTTT. The encoded protein is CASRGGQIGREAFF. The chain links TRBV6-6 to TRBJ1-1; TRBD1 matches 7 bases. Germline assignment: CDR1 MNHNY and CDR2 SVGAGI (reference sequence). The CDR3 has 14 amino acids. The V and J ends lost 6 bases and 8 bases, in that order; junction bases with no gene match: 12.

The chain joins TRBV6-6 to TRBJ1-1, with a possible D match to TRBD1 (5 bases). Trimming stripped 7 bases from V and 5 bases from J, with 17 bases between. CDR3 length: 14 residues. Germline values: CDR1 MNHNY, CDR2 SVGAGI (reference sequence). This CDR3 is CASTYRGRETEAFF. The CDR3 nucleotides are TGTGCCAGCACATACCGGGGGAGGGAGACTGAAGCTTTCTTT.

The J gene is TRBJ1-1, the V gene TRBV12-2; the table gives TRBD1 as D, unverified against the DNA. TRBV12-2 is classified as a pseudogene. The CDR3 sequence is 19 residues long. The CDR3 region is CASRHDPQLHGTDNNEAFF. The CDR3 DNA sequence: TGTGCAAGTCGCCACGACCCACAACTACACGGGACAGATAATAATGAAGCTTTCTTT.

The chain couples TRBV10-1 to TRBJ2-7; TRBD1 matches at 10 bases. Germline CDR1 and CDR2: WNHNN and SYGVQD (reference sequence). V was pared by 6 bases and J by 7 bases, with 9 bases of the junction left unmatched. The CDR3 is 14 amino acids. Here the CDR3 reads CASSPGQGPREQYF. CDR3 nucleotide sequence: TGCGCCAGCAGCCCGGGACAGGGGCCCCGGGAGCAGTACTTC.

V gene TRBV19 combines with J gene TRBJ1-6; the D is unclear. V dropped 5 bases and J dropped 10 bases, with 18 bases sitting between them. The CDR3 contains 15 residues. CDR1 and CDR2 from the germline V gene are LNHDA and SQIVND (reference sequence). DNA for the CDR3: TGTGCCAGTAGTTCCCAACCCTCGGCGGGGTCACCCCTCCACTTT. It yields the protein CASSSQPSAGSPLHF.